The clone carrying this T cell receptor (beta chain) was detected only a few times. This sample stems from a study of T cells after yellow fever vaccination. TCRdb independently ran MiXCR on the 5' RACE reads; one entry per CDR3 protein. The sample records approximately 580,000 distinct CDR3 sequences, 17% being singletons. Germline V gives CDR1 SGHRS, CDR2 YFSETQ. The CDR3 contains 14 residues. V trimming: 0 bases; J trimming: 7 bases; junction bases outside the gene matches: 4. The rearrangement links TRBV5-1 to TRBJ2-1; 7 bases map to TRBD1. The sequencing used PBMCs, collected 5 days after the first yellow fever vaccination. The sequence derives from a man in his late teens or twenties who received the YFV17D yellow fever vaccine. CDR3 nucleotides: TGCGCCAGCAGCTTGGAGGCCAGGGGGAATGAGCAGTTCTTC. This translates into CASSLEARGNEQFF.